The 19 T cell receptor beta chains in this list originate from one sample, sequenced in a study of T cells in Graves' hyperthyroidism and ophthalmopathy. Regions amplified from RNA transcripts were the TCR beta CDR3 regions. The TCR CDR3 first-round RT-PCR relied on the HTBI primer set. TCRdb re-called the multiplex PCR reads through MiXCR, storing one row per CDR3 protein. The sample consists of about 590,000 distinct CDR3 sequences, 15% to 17% of them appearing once. Specimen: blood. The source of these receptors is a woman aged 30 to 39 with Graves' hyperthyroidism.

V usage is TRBV7-8 and J usage is TRBJ2-1; D tentatively reads TRBD1 or TRBD2 (6 bases each). Germline assignment: CDR1 SGHVS and CDR2 FQNEAQ. Deletions cut 6 bases from V and 9 bases from J, with 15 bases between. CDR3 length: 13 amino acids. The CDR3 loop reads CASRGGLQGEQFF. CDR3 nucleotides: TGTGCCAGCAGAGGAGGGCTACAGGGTGAGCAGTTCTTC.

The table lists this clonotype with many counts. The chain joins TRBV5-1 to TRBJ2-1, with 11 bases lining up with TRBD2. CDR1 is SGHRS, CDR2 YFSETQ, per germline. This CDR3 contains 16 residues. Germline trimming cut 2 bases from V and 5 bases from J; bases unmatched to any gene: 6. The CDR3 spells CASSLTTSGIDNEQFF. CDR3 DNA: TGCGCCAGCAGCTTAACGACTAGCGGGATCGACAATGAGCAGTTCTTC.

The chain recombines TRBV18 with TRBJ2-1; 8 bases agree with TRBD1. The V segment lost 3 bases and the J segment 4 bases; nucleotides outside the gene matches: 5. The CDR3 contains 15 residues. Germline V CDR1 and CDR2: KGHSH, LQKENI. CDR3 sequence reads: CASSPDRDQYNEQFF. In DNA form, the CDR3 reads TGTGCCAGCTCACCGGACAGGGATCAATACAATGAGCAGTTCTTC.

This clonotype showed up just a few times. The chain is built from TRBV24-1 and TRBJ1-5; D gene ambiguous. The CDR3 is made up of 16 amino acids. The germline gives CDR1 KGHDR, CDR2 SFDVKD. V lost 7 bases to trimming and J lost 2 bases, with 17 bases between them. The CDR3 here is CATSPPRRDCNQPQHF. As DNA, the CDR3 is TGTGCCACCAGCCCTCCCCGGCGGGATTGCAATCAGCCCCAGCATTTT.

The chain employs TRBV6-1 and TRBJ2-7; the match to TRBD2 covers 9 bases. Germline lookup yields CDR1 MNHNS and CDR2 SASEGT. This CDR3 region has 15 residues. The V and J ends lost 2 bases and 2 bases, in that order; junction bases with no gene match: 4. Here the CDR3 reads CASSELAGSPYEQYF. CDR3 in DNA: TGTGCCAGCAGTGAACTAGCGGGATCCCCCTACGAGCAGTACTTC.

This sequence joins TRBV10-3 and TRBJ2-7; 8 bases agree with TRBD2. CDR3 length: 16 residues. CDR1 is ENHRY, CDR2 SYGVKD, per germline. With 0 bases clipped from V and 1 base from J, the junction kept 5 bases outside the gene matches. The DNA of the CDR3 is TGTGCCATCAGTGAGTCGGGACTAGACCATTCCTACGAGCAGTACTTC. It specifies CAISESGLDHSYEQYF.

The chain employs TRBV5-1 and TRBJ1-1, with D perhaps matching TRBD1 (6 bases). The ends were cut back, 0 bases at V and 4 bases at J, with 16 bases in the middle. Per germline, CDR1 SGHRS and CDR2 YFSETQ. The CDR3 loop spans 16 amino acids. DNA of the CDR3: TGCGCCAGCAGCTTGGAGTCCCCGGGCAGGGGCACTGAAGCTTTCTTT. It specifies CASSLESPGRGTEAFF.

This clonotype was seen a handful of times. This chain links TRBV20-1 with TRBJ1-5; 7 positions match TRBD1. This CDR3 is built from 15 residues. Looked up from germline, CDR1 is DFQATT and CDR2 is SNEGSKA (reference sequence). V shed 1 base and J 5 bases; nucleotides not matched to a gene: 8. The CDR3 DNA reads TGCAGTGCTAGAGTTGCAGGGGGATTGTATCAGCCCCAGCATTTT. This codes for CSARVAGGLYQPQHF.

As to this clonotype: A read error is possible here, since a much larger clone lies one base away. V usage is TRBV2 and J usage is TRBJ1-6; 7 positions match TRBD1. Germline assignment: CDR1 SNHLY and CDR2 FYNNEI. The CDR3 spans 15 residues. CDR3 nucleotide sequence: TGTGTCAGCAGTGAAACAGGGGTGGTCAATTCACCCCTCCACTTT. Encoded protein: CVSSETGVVNSPLHF.

This sequence joins TRBV4-1 and TRBJ1-5, with D perhaps matching TRBD1 (6 bases). Trimming took off 1 base at V and 1 base at J, with 8 bases between the two ends. There are 15 residues in the CDR3. Germline V gene sequence: CDR1 MGHRA, CDR2 YSYEKL. The CDR3 loop reads CASSQVQGSNQPQHF. CDR3 nucleotide sequence: TGCGCCAGCAGCCAAGTGCAGGGGAGCAATCAGCCCCAGCATTTT.

This clonotype was observed many times. The chain has TRBV5-1 and TRBJ2-7; D perhaps matches TRBD2 (6 bases). The CDR3 is 15 amino acids. Germline assignment: CDR1 SGHRS and CDR2 YFSETQ. Deletions cut 4 bases from V and 3 bases from J, with 17 bases between. In nucleotides, the CDR3 is TGCGCCAGCAGCACCGAGACTAGTGACGTCTACGAGCAGTACTTC. Its protein is CASSTETSDVYEQYF.

This clonotype occurred many times. This chain connects TRBV20-1 to TRBJ2-1; the match to TRBD2 covers 8 bases. V trimming: 5 bases; J trimming: 0 bases; junction bases outside the gene matches: 6. The CDR3 contains 15 residues. CDR1 is DFQATT and CDR2 is SNEGSKA in the germline V gene (reference sequence). CDR3 loop: CSAPHSGVSYNEQFF. In nucleotides, the CDR3 is TGCAGTGCTCCTCATAGCGGGGTCTCCTACAATGAGCAGTTCTTC.

The gene calls are TRBV19 and TRBJ2-3, with 11 bases fitting TRBD2. Germline CDR1 is LNHDA and CDR2 is SQIVND (reference sequence). Trimming took 5 bases from V and 2 from J; bases not matched to a gene: 6. This CDR3 spans 16 amino acids. CDR3 protein: CASSARTSGYTDTQYF. The CDR3 coding sequence is TGTGCCAGTAGTGCTCGGACTAGCGGGTACACAGATACGCAGTATTTT.

The rearrangement uses TRBV6-4 and TRBJ1-2, with 8 bases lining up with TRBD1. CDR3 size: 18 residues. The V gene end was trimmed by 0 bases and the J gene end by 4 bases; junction bases not matched to a gene: 13. In germline, CDR1 is MRHNA, CDR2 SNTAGT. The CDR3 loop is CASSDSIGRGQGPYGYTF. The DNA of the CDR3 is TGTGCCAGCAGTGACTCGATAGGCCGAGGACAGGGTCCCTATGGCTACACCTTC.

The sample holds many counts of this clonotype. V is TRBV12-3 or TRBV12-4 and J is TRBJ1-2; no firm D call. With 3 bases removed from V and 0 bases from J, the gap between germline ends came to 8 bases. The CDR3 extends over 14 amino acids. This CDR3 reads CASSFAQTNYGYTF. CDR3 nucleotide sequence: TGTGCCAGCAGTTTTGCACAGACTAACTATGGCTACACCTTC.

The chain carries TRBV18 and TRBJ2-3, with D unclear. Between the trimmed V and J ends, which lost 3 bases and 3 bases, there was a span of 13 bases. The CDR3 loop spans 15 amino acids. Germline V gives CDR1 KGHSH, CDR2 LQKENI. The CDR3 coding sequence is TGTGCCAGCTCACCGTCACGGAGTCTAACAGATACGCAGTATTTT. Amino acid sequence: CASSPSRSLTDTQYF.

This clonotype was found many times. The V gene is TRBV2, the J gene TRBJ1-1, with 10 bases fitting TRBD1. V lost 6 bases to trimming and J lost 6 bases; unmatched junction nucleotides: 7. The CDR3 covers 14 residues. Germline loops: CDR1 SNHLY, CDR2 FYNNEI. CDR3 sequence: CASRTGQGGAEAFF. CDR3 in DNA: TGTGCCAGCAGAACCGGACAGGGGGGCGCTGAAGCTTTCTTT.

The V and J genes are TRBV7-9 and TRBJ2-5; D not resolved. CDR1 is SEHNR, CDR2 FQNEAQ, per germline (reference sequence). CDR3 length: 13 residues. Deletions cut 6 bases from V and 1 base from J, with 9 bases between. In nucleotides, the CDR3 is TGTGCCAGCAGGAGCACTCCCCAAGAGACCCAGTACTTC. Translation gives CASRSTPQETQYF.

This clonotype was detected ten times or more. The chain joins TRBV4-3 to TRBJ2-3; D is possibly TRBD2 (6 bases). V lost 2 bases, J lost 0 bases, and 9 bases lay in between. From germline, CDR1 is LGHNA and CDR2 YSLEER. CDR3 length equals 15 residues. CDR3 DNA: TGCGCCAGCAGCCAAACCGGGAGAAGCACAGATACGCAGTATTTT. Protein product: CASSQTGRSTDTQYF.